The entry below describes one TCR beta chain. What it binds is not known. Germline and genes here are mouse. The read is 1 residue too short to cover the CDR3 end, so that end is filled in from the germline J gene. The V gene end was trimmed by 5 bases and the J gene end by 0 bases; junction bases not matched to a gene: 6. Germline CDR1 NNHNN, CDR2 SYGAGS (reference sequence). The CDR3 loop spans 16 amino acids. The data belong to a study of tissue T cells after allogeneic stem cell transplantation. Study-wide results and limits: TCR repertoires tracked anatomic similarity, regardless of disease or transplant status. Tissue-detected TCR repertoire was only partly captured by blood and spleen T cells. Motif-based clustering found tissue-specific repertoire signatures shared across patients, though few clones were shared.

Assay: immunoSEQ multiplex PCR; the TCRdb copy retains only in-frame clones and omits some. The table includes 20,000 to 25,000 clones, about two thirds detected once. The V call is TRBV13-2, the J call TRBJ2-1; 9 bases fit TRBD2. The specimen was spleen. This clonotype was sampled from a female BALB/c mouse in good health. These mice share the MHC haplotype H2-d. CDR3 sequence: CASGATGGNNYAEQFF. The DNA read from the CDR3 is TGTGCCAGCGGGGCGACTGGGGGAAATAACTATGCTGAGCAGTTC.